This T cell receptor (beta chain) was identified in a study of T cells in Graves' hyperthyroidism and ophthalmopathy. Study-wide context: Peripheral blood was obtained at initial diagnosis, preceding any treatment.

Ten or more counts support this clonotype. There are 14 residues in the CDR3. Germline V CDR1 and CDR2: MNHNS, SASEGT. The V and J ends lost 1 base and 4 bases respectively, with 8 bases between them. Amplified regions were TCR beta CDR3 sequences from RNA transcripts. TCR CDR3 underwent first-round RT-PCR with the HTBI primer set. A single record per CDR3 protein comes from TCRdb applying MiXCR to the multiplex PCR reads. The sample comprises around 520,000 distinct CDR3 sequences, under 15% of which are singletons, and under 20% rests with the top ten. Patients aged 18 to 65 had newly diagnosed hyperthyroidism of under 2 months' duration. The authors obtained PBMCs from over 7.5 ml of fresh peripheral blood.

The clonotype was recovered from a young woman with Graves' hyperthyroidism. The V gene is TRBV6-1, the J gene TRBJ1-3, with unresolved D. Sequencing was carried out using blood. The CDR3 is CASSEELWGNTIYF. The CDR3 DNA reads TGTGCCAGCAGTGAAGAGCTCTGGGGAAACACCATATATTTT.